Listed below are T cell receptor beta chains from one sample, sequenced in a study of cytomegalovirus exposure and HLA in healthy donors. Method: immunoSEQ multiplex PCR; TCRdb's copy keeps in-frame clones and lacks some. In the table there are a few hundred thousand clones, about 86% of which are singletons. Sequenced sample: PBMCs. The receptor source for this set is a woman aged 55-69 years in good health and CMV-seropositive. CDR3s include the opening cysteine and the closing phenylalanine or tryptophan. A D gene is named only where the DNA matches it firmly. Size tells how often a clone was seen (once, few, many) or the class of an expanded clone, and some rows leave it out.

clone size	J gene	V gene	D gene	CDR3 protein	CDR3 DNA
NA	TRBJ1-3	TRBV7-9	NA	CSSSRDSTGNTIYF	TGTTCCAGCAGCCGCGACAGTACTGGAAACACCATATATTTT
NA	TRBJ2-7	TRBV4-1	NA	CASSQGPRADYGNYEQYF	TGCGCCAGCAGCCAAGGGCCCCGGGCCGACTACGGGAACTACGAGCAGTACTTC
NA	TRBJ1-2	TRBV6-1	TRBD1	CASSEAGQGSGYTF	TGTGCCAGCAGTGAAGCCGGACAGGGGAGTGGCTACACCTTC
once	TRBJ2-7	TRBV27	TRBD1	CASSLWGTGVSSYEQYF	TGTGCCAGCAGTTTATGGGGGACAGGGGTTAGCTCCTACGAGCAGTACTTC
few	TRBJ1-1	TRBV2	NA	CASNREMNTEAFF	TGTGCCAGTAACAGGGAGATGAACACTGAAGCTTTCTTT
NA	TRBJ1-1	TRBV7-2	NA	CASSLAGLVTNTEAFF	TGTGCCAGCAGCTTAGCCGGGTTGGTAACGAACACTGAAGCTTTCTTT
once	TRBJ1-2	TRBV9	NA	CASSVEAGLSGGYTF	TGTGCCAGCAGCGTAGAGGCGGGTTTATCAGGTGGCTACACCTTC
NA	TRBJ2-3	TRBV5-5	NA	CASSSQGISTDTQYF	TGTGCCAGCAGCTCGCAGGGGATTAGCACAGATACGCAGTATTTT
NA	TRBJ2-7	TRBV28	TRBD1	CASSLTGTAYEQYF	TGTGCCAGCAGTCTCACCGGGACAGCCTACGAGCAGTACTTC
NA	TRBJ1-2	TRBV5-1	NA	CASSFSPGQHYGYTF	TGCGCCAGCAGCTTTTCTCCCGGACAGCACTATGGCTACACCTTC
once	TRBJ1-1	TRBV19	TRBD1	CASAFRTGLNTEAFF	TGTGCCAGTGCTTTCCGGACAGGTTTGAACACTGAAGCTTTCTTT
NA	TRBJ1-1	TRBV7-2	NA	CASRESGLAEAFF	TGTGCCAGCAGGGAAAGCGGACTGGCTGAAGCTTTCTTT
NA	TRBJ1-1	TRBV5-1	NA	CASSPSSVNTEAFF	TGCGCCAGCAGCCCGAGTAGTGTGAACACTGAAGCTTTCTTT
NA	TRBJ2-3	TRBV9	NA	CASSVAGRGTDTQYF	TGTGCCAGCAGCGTAGCAGGCAGGGGCACAGATACGCAGTATTTT
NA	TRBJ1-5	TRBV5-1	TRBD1	CASSLDGQGQPQHF	TGCGCCAGCAGCTTGGATGGACAGGGCCAGCCCCAGCATTTT
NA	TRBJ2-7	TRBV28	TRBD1	CASSSPTDREQYF	TGTGCCAGCAGTTCTCCAACGGACAGGGAACAGTACTTC
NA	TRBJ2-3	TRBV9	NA	CASSPRLEGTDTQYF	TGTGCCAGCAGCCCACGTCTGGAGGGCACAGATACGCAGTATTTT
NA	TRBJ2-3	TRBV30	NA	CAWSVVLARSDTQYF	TGTGCCTGGAGTGTAGTCCTAGCCAGGTCAGATACGCAGTATTTT
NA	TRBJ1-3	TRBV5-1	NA	CASSPSPPGSGNTIYF	TGCGCCAGCAGCCCCAGCCCTCCGGGTTCTGGAAACACCATATATTTT
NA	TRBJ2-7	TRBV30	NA	CAWSGYRVHEQYF	TGTGCCTGGAGTGGATACAGGGTCCACGAGCAGTACTTC
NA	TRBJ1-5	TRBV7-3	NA	CASSLTGEGYSNQPQHF	TGTGCCAGCAGCTTAACGGGGGAGGGTTATAGCAATCAGCCCCAGCATTTT
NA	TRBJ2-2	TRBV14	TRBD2	CASSQGAGTIYTGELFF	TGTGCCAGCAGCCAAGGTGCTGGGACTATATACACCGGGGAGCTGTTTTTT
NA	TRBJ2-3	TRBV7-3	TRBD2	CASSLRQPGLEDPLLTDTQYF	TGTGCCAGCAGCTTACGGCAACCGGGACTAGAGGATCCCCTACTCACAGATACGCAGTATTTT
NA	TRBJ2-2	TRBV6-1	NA	CASRVLAGELFF	TGTGCCAGCAGGGTACTAGCCGGGGAGCTGTTTTTT
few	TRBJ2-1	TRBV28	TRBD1	CASSFRTGTNEQFF	TGTGCCAGCAGTTTCAGGACAGGGACCAATGAGCAGTTCTTC
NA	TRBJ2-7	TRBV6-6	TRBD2	CASSYDGGASEQYF	TGTGCCAGCAGTTACGACGGGGGGGCCTCCGAGCAGTACTTC
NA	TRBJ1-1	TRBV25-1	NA	CASRAGGTPNTEAFF	TGTGCCAGCAGGGCTGGGGGGACCCCGAACACTGAAGCTTTCTTT
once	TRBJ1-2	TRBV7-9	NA	CASSLRQTSNYGYTF	TGTGCCAGCAGCCTCAGACAGACCTCTAACTATGGCTACACCTTC
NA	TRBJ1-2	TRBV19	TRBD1	CASSNPGGNYGYTF	TGTGCCAGTTCGAACCCAGGGGGGAACTATGGCTACACCTTC
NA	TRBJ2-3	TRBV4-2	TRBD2	CASSQPIAGGRTDTQYF	TGTGCCAGCAGCCAACCCATAGCGGGAGGGCGCACAGATACGCAGTATTTT
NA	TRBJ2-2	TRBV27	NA	CASRSGTGELFF	TGTGCCAGCAGAAGCGGCACCGGGGAGCTGTTTTTT
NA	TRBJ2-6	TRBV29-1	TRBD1	CSVEGRGQGGSGANVLTF	TGCAGCGTTGAAGGTCGGGGACAGGGGGGAAGTGGGGCCAACGTCCTGACTTTC
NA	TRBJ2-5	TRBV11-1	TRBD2	CASSAGTTPPRETQYF	TGTGCCAGCAGCGCCGGGACTACCCCACCCCGGGAGACCCAGTACTTC
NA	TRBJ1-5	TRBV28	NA	CASSLSDNNQPQHF	TGTGCCAGCAGTTTATCTGACAACAATCAGCCCCAGCATTTT
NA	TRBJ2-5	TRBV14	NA	CASSPLKQGETQYF	TGTGCCAGCAGCCCCCTGAAACAGGGTGAGACCCAGTACTTC
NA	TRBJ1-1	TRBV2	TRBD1	CASSVGSVAQGVAFF	TGTGCCAGCAGTGTTGGCAGCGTCGCGCAGGGGGTGGCTTTCTTT
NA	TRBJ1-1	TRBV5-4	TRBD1	CASSLEGGGEAFF	TGTGCCAGCAGCTTGGAAGGGGGCGGCGAAGCTTTCTTT
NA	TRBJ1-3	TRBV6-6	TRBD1	CASRGTGDLTGNTIYF	TGTGCCAGCAGGGGGACAGGGGATCTAACTGGAAACACCATATATTTT
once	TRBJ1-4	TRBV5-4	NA	CASSLPTGHGEKLFF	TGTGCCAGCAGTCTCCCCACAGGACACGGTGAAAAACTGTTTTTT
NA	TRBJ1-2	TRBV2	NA	CASSGQFRYGYTF	TGTGCCAGCAGTGGACAGTTCCGCTATGGCTACACCTTC
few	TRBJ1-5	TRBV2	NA	CASSDDRTPSNQPQHF	TGTGCCAGCAGTGATGACAGGACCCCCAGCAATCAGCCCCAGCATTTT
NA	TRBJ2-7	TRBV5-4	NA	CASSATSLSYEQYF	TGTGCCAGCAGCGCTACTAGCCTCTCCTACGAGCAGTACTTC
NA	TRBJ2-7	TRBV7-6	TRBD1	CASTLSSAGTDEQYF	TGTGCCAGCACCCTTAGTAGTGCCGGGACAGACGAGCAGTACTTC